The clone carrying this T cell receptor (beta chain) was counted many times. The antigen remains unidentified. From the 5' RACE reads, TCRdb called clonotypes with MiXCR, one entry per CDR3 protein. The profile shows over 550,000 distinct CDR3 sequences, roughly 7.2% of them singletons. This entry belongs to a study of identical twins. The CDR3 has 13 residues. V was clipped by 6 bases and J by 4 bases, with 12 bases between them. From germline, CDR1 is MDHEN and CDR2 SYDVKM. Study-level points and caveats: Among beta out-of-frame sequences, excess sharing between twins appeared weaker.

This sample was shared with a second study, whose subject was yellow fever vaccine responses in identical twins.

The receptor was isolated from a woman aged 18 to 35 in good health. The chain links TRBV28 to TRBJ1-2; D possibly corresponds to TRBD1 (5 bases). Sequencing was performed on PBMCs. The CDR3 DNA is TGTGCCAGCAGCCCGGGGGTCTCCTATGGCTACACCTTC. As protein: CASSPGVSYGYTF.